This T cell receptor beta chain was sequenced for a study of blood T cell repertoires in COVID-19. Study-wide background: The United States, Italy and Spain provided the acute and convalescent COVID-19 samples.

The protocol was immunoSEQ multiplex PCR, while the TCRdb copy is restricted to in-frame clones and leaves out a portion. This table has around 150,000 clones, almost 80% appearing once. V lost 4 bases to trimming and J lost 4 bases; unmatched junction nucleotides: 10. CDR1 and CDR2 (germline): LGHDT, YNNKEL (reference sequence). This CDR3 is built from 16 residues. Material for sequencing was peripheral blood. This clonotype was obtained from a man aged 55 to 69 who had recovered from COVID-19. The rearrangement links TRBV3-1 (or the pseudogene TRBV3-2) to TRBJ1-3, with 7 nucleotides matching TRBD1. CDR3 sequence reads: CASSPPGGAFGNTIYF. For the CDR3, the DNA is TGTGCCAGCAGCCCTCCAGGGGGAGCTTTCGGAAACACCATATATTTT.